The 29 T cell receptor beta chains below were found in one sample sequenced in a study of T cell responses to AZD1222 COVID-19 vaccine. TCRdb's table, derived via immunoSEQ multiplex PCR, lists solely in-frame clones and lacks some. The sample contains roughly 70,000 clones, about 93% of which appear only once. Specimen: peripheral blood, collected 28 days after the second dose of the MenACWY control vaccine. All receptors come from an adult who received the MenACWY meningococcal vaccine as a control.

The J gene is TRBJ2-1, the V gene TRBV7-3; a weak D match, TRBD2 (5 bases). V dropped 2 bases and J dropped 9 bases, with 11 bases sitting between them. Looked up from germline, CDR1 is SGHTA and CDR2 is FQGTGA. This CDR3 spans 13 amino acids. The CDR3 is CASSLLYGGEQFF. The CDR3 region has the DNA TGTGCCAGCAGCTTATTATACGGAGGTGAGCAGTTCTTC.

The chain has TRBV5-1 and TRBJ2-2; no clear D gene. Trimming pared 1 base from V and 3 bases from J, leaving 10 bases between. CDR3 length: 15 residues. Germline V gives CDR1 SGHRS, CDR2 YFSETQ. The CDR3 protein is CASSLSGDHTGELFF. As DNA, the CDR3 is TGCGCCAGCAGCTTGTCTGGTGATCACACCGGGGAGCTGTTTTTT.

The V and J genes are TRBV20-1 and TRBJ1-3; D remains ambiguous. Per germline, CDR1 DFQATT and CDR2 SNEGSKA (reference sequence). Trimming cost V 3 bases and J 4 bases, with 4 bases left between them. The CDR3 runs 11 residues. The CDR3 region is CSARKGNTIYF. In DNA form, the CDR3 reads TGCAGTGCTAGGAAGGGAAACACCATATATTTT.

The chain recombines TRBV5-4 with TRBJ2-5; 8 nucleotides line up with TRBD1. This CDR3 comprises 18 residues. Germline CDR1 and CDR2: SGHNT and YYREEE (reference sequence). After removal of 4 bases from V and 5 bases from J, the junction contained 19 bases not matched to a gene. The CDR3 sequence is CASSPRSTGQVIGETQYF. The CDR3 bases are TGTGCCAGCAGCCCCCGCTCAACGGGACAGGTGATCGGGGAGACCCAGTACTTC.

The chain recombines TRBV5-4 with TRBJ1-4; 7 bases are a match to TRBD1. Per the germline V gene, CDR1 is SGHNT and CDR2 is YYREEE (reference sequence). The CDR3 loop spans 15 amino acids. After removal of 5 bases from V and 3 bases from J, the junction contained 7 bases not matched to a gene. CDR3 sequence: CASRARDSPNEKLFF. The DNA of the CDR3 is TGTGCCAGCAGGGCCCGGGACAGCCCTAATGAAAAACTGTTTTTT.

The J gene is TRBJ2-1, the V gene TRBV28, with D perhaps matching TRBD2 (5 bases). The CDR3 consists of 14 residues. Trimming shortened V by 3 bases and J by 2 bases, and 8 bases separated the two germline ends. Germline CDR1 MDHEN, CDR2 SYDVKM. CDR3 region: CASSFSGAYNEQFF. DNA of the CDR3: TGTGCCAGCAGTTTCAGCGGTGCCTACAATGAGCAGTTCTTC.

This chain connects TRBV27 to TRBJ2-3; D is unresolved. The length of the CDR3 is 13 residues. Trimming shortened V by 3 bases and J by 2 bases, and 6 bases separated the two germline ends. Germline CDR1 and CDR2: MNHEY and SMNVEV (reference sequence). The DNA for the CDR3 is TGTGCCAGCAGTTTGTCGGCCACAGATACGCAGTATTTT. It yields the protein CASSLSATDTQYF.

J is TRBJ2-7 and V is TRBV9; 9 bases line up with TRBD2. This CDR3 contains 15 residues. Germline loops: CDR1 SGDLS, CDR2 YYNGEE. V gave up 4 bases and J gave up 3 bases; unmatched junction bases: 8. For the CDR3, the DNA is TGTGCCAGCAGCCTTAGCGGGAGCTACCTCTACGAGCAGTACTTC. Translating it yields CASSLSGSYLYEQYF.

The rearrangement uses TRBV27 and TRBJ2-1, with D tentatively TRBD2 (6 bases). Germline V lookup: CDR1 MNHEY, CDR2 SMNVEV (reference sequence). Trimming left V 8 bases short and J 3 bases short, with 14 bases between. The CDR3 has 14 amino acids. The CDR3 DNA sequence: TGTGCCAGCGCAAAAGCGGGCAGCTACAATGAGCAGTTCTTC. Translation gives CASAKAGSYNEQFF.

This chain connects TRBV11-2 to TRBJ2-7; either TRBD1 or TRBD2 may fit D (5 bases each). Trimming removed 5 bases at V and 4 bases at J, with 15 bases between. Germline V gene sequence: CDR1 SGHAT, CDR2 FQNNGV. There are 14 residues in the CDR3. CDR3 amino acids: CASSPRGRGYEQYF. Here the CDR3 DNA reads TGTGCCAGCAGCCCAAGGGGCAGAGGGTACGAGCAGTACTTC.

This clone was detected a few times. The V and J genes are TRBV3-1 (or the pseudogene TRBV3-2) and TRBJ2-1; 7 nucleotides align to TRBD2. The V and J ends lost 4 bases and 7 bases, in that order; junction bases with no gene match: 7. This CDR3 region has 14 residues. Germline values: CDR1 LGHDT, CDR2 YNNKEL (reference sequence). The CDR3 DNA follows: TGTGCCAGCAGCCCCGCTCCCGGGAGGAATGAGCAGTTCTTC. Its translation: CASSPAPGRNEQFF.

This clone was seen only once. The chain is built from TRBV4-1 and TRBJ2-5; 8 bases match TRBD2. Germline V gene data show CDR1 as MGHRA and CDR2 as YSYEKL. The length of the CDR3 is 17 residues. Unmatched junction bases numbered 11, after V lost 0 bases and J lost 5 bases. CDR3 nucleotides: TGCGCCAGCAGCCAAGATTCCAGCGGGAGTGTTTTGGAGACCCAGTACTTC. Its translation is CASSQDSSGSVLETQYF.

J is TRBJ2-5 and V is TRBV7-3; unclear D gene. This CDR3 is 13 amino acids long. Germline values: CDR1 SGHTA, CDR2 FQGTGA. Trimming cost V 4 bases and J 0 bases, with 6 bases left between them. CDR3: CASSSRNQETQYF. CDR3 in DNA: TGTGCCAGCAGCTCCCGCAACCAAGAGACCCAGTACTTC.

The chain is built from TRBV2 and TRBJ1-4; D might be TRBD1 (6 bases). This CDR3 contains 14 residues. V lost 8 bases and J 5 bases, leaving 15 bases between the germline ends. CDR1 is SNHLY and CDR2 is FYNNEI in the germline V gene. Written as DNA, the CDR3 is TGTGCCAGCTCGGACAGCTCGGAAAATGAAAAACTGTTTTTT. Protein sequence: CASSDSSENEKLFF. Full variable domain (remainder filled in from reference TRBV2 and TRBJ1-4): EPEVTQTPSHQVTQMGQEVILRCVPISNHLYFYWYRQILGQKVEFLVSFYNNEISEKSEIFDDQFSVERPDGSNFTLKIRSTKLEDSAMYFCASSDSSENEKLFFGSGTQLSVL.

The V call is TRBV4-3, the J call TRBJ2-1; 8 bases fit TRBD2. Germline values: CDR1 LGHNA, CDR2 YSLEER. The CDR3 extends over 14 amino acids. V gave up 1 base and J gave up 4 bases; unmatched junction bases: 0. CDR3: CASSQGGGYNEQFF. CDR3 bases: TGCGCCAGCAGCCAAGGCGGGGGGTACAATGAGCAGTTCTTC.

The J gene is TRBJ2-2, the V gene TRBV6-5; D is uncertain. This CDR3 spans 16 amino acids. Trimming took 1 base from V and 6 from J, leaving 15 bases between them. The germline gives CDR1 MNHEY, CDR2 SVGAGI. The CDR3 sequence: CASSYLGFSMAGELFF. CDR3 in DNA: TGTGCCAGCAGTTACTTGGGGTTCAGTATGGCCGGGGAGCTGTTTTTT.

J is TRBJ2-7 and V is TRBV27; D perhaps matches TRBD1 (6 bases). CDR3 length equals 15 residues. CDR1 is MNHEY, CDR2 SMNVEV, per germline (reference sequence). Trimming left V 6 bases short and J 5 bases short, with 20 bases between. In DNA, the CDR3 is TGTGCCAGCAGCTCTATGACAGGACCACTCCACGAGCAGTACTTC. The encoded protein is CASSSMTGPLHEQYF.

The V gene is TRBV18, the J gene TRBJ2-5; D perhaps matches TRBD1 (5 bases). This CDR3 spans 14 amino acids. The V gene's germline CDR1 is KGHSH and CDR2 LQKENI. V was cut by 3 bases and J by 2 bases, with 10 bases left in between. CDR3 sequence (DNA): TGTGCCAGCTCACCCTTCGGACAACAAGAGACCCAGTACTTC. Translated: CASSPFGQQETQYF. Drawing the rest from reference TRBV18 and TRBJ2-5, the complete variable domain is NAGVMQNPRHLVRRRGQEARLRCSPMKGHSHVYWYRQLPEEGLKFMVYLQKENIIDESGMPKERFSAEFPKEGPSILRIQQVVRGDSAAYFCASSPFGQQETQYFGPGTRLLVL.

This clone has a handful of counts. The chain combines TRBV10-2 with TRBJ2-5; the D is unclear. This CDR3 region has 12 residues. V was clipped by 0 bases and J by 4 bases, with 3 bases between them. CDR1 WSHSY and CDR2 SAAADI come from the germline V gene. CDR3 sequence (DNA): TGCGCCAGCAGTGAGTCGCGAGAGACCCAGTACTTC. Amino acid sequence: CASSESRETQYF.

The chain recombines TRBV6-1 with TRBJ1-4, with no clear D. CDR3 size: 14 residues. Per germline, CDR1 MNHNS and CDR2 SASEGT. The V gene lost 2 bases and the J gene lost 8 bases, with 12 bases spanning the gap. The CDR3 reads CASSESRAQEKLFF. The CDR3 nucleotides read TGTGCCAGCAGTGAAAGTCGCGCGCAAGAAAAACTGTTTTTT.

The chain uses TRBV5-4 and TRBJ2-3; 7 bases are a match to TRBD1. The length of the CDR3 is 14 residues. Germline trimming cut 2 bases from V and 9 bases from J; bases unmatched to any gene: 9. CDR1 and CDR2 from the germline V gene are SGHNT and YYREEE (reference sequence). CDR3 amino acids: CASSLKGTVRTQYF. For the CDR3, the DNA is TGTGCCAGCAGCTTAAAAGGGACAGTTCGGACGCAGTATTTT.

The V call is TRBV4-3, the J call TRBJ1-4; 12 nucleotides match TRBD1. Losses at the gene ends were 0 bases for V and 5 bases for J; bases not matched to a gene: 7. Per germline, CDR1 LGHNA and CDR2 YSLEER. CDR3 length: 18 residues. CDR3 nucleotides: TGCGCCAGCAGCCAAGATCCCGGCGGGACAGGGGGCAATGAAAAACTGTTTTTT. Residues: CASSQDPGGTGGNEKLFF.

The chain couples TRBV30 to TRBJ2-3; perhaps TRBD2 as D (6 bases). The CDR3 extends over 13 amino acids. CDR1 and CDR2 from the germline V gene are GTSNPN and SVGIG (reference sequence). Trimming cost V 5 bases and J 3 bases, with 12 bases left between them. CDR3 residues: CAWDSGLTDTQYF. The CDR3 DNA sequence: TGTGCCTGGGATAGCGGCTTAACAGATACGCAGTATTTT. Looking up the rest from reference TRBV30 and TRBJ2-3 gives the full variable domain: SQTIHQWPATLVQPVGSPLSLECTVEGTSNPNLYWYRQAAGRGLQLLFYSVGIGQISSEVPQNLSASRPQDRQFILSSKKLLLSDSGFYLCAWDSGLTDTQYFGPGTRLTVL.

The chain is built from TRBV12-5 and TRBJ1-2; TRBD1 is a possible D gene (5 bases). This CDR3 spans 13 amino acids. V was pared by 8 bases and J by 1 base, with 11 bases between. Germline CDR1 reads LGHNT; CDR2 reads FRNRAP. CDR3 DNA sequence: TGTGCTAGTAGCCAGGGCAATAACTATGGCTACACCTTC. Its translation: CASSQGNNYGYTF.

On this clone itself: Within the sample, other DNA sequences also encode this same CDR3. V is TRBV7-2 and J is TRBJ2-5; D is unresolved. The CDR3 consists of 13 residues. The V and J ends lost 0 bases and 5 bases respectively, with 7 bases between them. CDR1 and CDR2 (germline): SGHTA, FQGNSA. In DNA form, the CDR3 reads TGTGCCAGCAGCTTAGCGCGCCAGGAGACCCAGTACTTC. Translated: CASSLARQETQYF.

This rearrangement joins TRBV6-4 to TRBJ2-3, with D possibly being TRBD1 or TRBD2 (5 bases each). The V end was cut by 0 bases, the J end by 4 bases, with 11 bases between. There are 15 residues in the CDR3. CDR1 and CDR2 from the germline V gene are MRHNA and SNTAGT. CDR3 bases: TGTGCCAGCAGTGACTCGGCAGGGAGCGCAGATACGCAGTATTTT. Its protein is CASSDSAGSADTQYF.

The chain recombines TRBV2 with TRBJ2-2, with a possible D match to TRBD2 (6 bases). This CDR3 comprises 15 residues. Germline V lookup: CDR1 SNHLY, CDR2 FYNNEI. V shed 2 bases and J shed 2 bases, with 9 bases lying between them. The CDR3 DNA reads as TGTGCCAGCAGTGAAAGGGAGGCAAACACCGGGGAGCTGTTTTTT. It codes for CASSEREANTGELFF.

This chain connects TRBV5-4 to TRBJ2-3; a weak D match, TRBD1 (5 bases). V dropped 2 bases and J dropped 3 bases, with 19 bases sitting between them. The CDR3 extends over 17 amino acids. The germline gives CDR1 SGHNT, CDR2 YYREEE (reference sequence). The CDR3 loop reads CASSFQGRIARTDTQYF. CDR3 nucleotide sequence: TGTGCCAGCAGCTTCCAGGGAAGGATAGCTCGGACAGATACGCAGTATTTT.

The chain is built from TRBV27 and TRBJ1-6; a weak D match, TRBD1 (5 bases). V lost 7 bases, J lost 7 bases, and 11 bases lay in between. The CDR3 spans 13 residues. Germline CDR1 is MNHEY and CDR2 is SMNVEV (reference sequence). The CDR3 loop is CASMGLHNSPLHF. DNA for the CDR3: TGTGCCAGCATGGGGCTCCACAATTCACCCCTCCACTTT.